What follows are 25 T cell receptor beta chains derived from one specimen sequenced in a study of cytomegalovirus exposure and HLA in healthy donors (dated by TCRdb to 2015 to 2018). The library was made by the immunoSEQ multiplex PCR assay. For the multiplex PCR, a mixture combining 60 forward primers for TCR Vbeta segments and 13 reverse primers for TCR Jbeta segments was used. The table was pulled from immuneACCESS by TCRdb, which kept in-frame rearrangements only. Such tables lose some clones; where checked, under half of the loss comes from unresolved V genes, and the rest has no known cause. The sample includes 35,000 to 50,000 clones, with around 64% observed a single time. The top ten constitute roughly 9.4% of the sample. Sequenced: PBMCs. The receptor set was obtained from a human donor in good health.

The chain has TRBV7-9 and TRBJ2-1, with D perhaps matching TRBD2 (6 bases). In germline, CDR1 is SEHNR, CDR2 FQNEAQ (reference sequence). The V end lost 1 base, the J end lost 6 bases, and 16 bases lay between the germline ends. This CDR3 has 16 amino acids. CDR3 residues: CASSLGGPGASNEQFF. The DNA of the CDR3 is TGTGCCAGCAGCTTAGGCGGGCCGGGAGCCAGCAATGAGCAGTTCTTC.

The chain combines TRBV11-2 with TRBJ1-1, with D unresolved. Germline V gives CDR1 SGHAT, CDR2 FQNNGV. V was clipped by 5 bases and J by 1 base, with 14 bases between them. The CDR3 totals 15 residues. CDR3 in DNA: TGTGCCAGCAGCCCAAGAGGTTTCTCGAACACTGAAGCTTTCTTT. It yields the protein CASSPRGFSNTEAFF.

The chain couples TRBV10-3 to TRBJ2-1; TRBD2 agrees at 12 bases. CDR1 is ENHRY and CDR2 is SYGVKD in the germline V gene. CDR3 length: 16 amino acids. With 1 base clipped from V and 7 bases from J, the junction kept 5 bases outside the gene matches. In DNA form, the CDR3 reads TGTGCCATCAGTGAGTGGGGTCTAGCGGGGGGGAATGAGCAGTTCTTC. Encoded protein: CAISEWGLAGGNEQFF.

CDR3 sequence: CASSMGQEEKLFF. The CDR3 bases are TGTGCCAGCAGTATGGGACAAGAAGAAAAACTGTTTTTT. This chain links TRBV6-1 with TRBJ1-4, with D possibly being TRBD1 (6 bases). The CDR3 has 13 amino acids. Germline values: CDR1 MNHNS, CDR2 SASEGT. Trimming shortened V by 5 bases and J by 8 bases, and 12 bases separated the two germline ends.

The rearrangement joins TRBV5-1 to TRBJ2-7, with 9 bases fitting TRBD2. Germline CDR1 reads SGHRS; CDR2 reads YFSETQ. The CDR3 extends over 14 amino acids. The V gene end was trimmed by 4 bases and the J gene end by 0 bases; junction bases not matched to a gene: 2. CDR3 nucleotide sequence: TGCGCCAGCAGCGGGGGACTAGCCTCCTACGAGCAGTACTTC. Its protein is CASSGGLASYEQYF.

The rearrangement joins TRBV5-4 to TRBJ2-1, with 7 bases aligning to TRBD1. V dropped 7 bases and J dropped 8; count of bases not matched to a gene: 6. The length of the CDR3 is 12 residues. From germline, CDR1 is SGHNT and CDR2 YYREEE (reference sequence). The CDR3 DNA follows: TGTGCCAGCGGAAACAGGGGCTATGAGCAGTTCTTC. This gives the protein CASGNRGYEQFF.

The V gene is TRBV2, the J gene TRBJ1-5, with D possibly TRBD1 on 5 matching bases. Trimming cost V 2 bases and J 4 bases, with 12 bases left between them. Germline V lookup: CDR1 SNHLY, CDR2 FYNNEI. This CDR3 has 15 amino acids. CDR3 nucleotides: TGTGCCAGCAGTGAACAGGGCCGGAAAAATCAGCCCCAGCATTTT. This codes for CASSEQGRKNQPQHF.

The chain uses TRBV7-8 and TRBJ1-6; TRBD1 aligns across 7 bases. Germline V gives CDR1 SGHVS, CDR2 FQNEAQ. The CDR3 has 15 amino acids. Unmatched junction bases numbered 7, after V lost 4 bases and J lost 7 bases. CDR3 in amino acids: CASSSWTGGNSPLHF. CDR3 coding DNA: TGTGCCAGCAGCTCTTGGACAGGAGGCAATTCACCCCTCCACTTT.

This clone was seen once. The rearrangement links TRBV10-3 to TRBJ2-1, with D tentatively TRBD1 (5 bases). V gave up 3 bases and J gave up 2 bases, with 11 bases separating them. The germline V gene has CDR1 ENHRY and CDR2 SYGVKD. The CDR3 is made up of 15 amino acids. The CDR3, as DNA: TGTGCCATCAGTGAAGGACAAGGGGCCTACAATGAGCAGTTCTTC. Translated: CAISEGQGAYNEQFF.

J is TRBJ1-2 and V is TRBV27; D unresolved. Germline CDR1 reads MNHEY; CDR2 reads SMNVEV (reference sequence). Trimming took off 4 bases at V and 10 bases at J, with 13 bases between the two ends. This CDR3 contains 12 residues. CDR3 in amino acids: CASSSTAGAYTF. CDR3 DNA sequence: TGTGCCAGCAGTTCTACAGCGGGAGCCTACACCTTC.

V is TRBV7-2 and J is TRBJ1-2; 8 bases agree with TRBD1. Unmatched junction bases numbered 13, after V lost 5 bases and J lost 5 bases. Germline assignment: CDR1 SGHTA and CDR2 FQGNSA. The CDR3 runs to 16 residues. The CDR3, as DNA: TGTGCCAGCAGCCTCGACTCGGGGACAGGTCTTTATGGCTACACCTTC. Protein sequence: CASSLDSGTGLYGYTF.

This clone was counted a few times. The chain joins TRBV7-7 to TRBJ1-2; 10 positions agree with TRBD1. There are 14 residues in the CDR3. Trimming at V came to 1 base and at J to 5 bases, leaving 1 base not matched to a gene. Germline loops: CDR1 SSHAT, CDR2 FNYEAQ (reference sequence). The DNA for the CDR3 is TGTGCCAGCAGCTTAGGACAGGGGGCTTATGGCTACACCTTC. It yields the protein CASSLGQGAYGYTF.

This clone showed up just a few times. Written as DNA, the CDR3 is TGTGCCAGCAGCGTTAGGGACAGCTTCTATGGCTACACCTTC. Translation gives CASSVRDSFYGYTF. The V call is TRBV9, the J call TRBJ1-2, with 7 bases identical to TRBD1. With V trimmed by 2 bases and J by 4 bases, 5 bases remained unmatched. Germline V gene lookup returns CDR1 SGDLS and CDR2 YYNGEE. This CDR3 is 14 amino acids long. Variable domain in full (rest from reference TRBV9 and TRBJ1-2): DSGVTQTPKHLITATGQRVTLRCSPRSGDLSVYWYQQSLDQGLQFLIQYYNGEERAKGNILERFSAQQFPDLHSELNLSSLELGDSALYFCASSVRDSFYGYTFGSGTRLTVV.

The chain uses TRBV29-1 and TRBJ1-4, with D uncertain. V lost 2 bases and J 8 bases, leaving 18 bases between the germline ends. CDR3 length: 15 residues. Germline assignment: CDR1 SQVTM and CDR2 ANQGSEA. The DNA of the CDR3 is TGCAGCGTTGAACAGAGAGGAATTCTAGGAGAAAAACTGTTTTTT. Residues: CSVEQRGILGEKLFF. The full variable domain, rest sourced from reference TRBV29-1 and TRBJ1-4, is SAVISQKPSRDICQRGTSLTIQCQVDSQVTMMFWYRQQPGQSLTLIATANQGSEATYESGFVIDKFPISRPNLTFSTLTVSNMSPEDSSIYLCSVEQRGILGEKLFFGSGTQLSVL.

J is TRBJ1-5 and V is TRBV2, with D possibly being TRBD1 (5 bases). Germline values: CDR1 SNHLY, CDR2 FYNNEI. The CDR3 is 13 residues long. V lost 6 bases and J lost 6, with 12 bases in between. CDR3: CASRGWGGQPQHF. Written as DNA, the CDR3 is TGTGCCAGCAGGGGCTGGGGCGGTCAGCCCCAGCATTTT.

CDR3 nucleotides: TGTGCCTGGGTGCCGGGACAACTAGCCAAAAACATTCAGTACTTC. It translates to CAWVPGQLAKNIQYF. The rearrangement joins TRBV30 to TRBJ2-4; tentatively, D is TRBD1 (6 bases). Trimming shortened V by 5 bases and J by 0 bases, and 14 bases separated the two germline ends. The CDR3 length is 15 residues. Germline-derived CDR1 and CDR2 are GTSNPN and SVGIG (reference sequence). Using reference TRBV30 and TRBJ2-4 for the parts outside the CDR3, the full variable domain is SQTIHQWPATLVQPVGSPLSLECTVEGTSNPNLYWYRQAAGRGLQLLFYSVGIGQISSEVPQNLSASRPQDRQFILSSKKLLLSDSGFYLCAWVPGQLAKNIQYFGAGTRLSVL.

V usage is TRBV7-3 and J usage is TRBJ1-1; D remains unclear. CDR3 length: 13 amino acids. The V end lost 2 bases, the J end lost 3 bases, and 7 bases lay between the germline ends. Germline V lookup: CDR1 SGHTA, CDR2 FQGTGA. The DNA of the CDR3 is TGTGCCAGCAGCTTACTAGTGGACACTGAAGCTTTCTTT. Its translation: CASSLLVDTEAFF.

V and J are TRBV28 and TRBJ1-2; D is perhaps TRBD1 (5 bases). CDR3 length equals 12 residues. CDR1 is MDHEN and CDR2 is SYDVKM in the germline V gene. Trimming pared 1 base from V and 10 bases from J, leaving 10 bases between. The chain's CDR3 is CASSLSDSLYTF. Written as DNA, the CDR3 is TGTGCCAGCAGTTTATCCGACAGTCTCTACACCTTC.

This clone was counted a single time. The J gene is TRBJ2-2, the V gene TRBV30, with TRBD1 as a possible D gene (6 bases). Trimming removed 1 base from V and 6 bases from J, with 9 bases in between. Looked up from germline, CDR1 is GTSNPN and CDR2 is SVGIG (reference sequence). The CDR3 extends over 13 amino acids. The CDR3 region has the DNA TGTGCCTGGAGTGGCAGGGGAGCCGGGGAGCTGTTTTTT. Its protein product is CAWSGRGAGELFF.

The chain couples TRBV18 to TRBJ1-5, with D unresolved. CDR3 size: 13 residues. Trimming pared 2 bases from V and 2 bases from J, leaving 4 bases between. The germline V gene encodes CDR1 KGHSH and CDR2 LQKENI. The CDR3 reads CASSPTGNQPQHF. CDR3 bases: TGTGCCAGCTCACCAACAGGCAATCAGCCCCAGCATTTT.

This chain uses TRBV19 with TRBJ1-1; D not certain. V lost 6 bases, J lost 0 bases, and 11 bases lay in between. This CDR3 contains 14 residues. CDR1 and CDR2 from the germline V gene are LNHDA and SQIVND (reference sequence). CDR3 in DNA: TGTGCCAGTAGCCCCGGGGTAATGAACACTGAAGCTTTCTTT. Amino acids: CASSPGVMNTEAFF.

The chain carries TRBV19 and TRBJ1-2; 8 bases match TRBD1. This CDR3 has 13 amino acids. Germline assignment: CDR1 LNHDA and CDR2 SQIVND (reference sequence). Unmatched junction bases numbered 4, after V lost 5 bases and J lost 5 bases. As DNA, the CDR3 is TGTGCCAGTAGTCGAGGACAGGGTTATGGCTACACCTTC. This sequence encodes CASSRGQGYGYTF.

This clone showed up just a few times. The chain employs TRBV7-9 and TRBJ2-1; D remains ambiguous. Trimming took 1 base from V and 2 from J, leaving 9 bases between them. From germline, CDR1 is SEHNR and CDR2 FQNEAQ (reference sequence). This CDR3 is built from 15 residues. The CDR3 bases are TGTGCCAGCAGCTTAGAACGGCGGACCTACAATGAGCAGTTCTTC. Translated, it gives CASSLERRTYNEQFF.

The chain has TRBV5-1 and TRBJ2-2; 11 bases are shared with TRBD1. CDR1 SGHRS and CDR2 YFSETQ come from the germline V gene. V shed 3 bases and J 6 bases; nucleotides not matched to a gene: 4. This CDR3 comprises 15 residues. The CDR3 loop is CASSWGTGGSGELFF. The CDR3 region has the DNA TGCGCCAGCAGCTGGGGGACAGGGGGATCCGGGGAGCTGTTTTTT.

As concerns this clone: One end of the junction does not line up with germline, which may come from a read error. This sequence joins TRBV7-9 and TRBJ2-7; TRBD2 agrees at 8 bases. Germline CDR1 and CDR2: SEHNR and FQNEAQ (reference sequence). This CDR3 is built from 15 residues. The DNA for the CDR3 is TGTGCCAACAGCCCGACGGGGGGGCTTCCCTACGAGCAGTACTTC. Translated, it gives CANSPTGGLPYEQYF.